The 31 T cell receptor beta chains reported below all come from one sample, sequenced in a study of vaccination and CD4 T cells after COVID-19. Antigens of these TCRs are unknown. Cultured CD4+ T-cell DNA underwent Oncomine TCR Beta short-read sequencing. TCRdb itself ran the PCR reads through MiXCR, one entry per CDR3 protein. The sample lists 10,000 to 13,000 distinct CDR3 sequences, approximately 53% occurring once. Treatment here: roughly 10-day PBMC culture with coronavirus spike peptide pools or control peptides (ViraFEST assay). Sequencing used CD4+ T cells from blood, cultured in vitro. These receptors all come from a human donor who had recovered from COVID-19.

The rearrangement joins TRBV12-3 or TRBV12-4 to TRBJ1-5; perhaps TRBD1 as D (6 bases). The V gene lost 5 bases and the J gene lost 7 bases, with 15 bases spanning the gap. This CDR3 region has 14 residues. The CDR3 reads CASSPTGGRQPQHF. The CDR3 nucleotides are TGTGCCAGCAGTCCGACAGGAGGAAGGCAGCCCCAGCATTTT.

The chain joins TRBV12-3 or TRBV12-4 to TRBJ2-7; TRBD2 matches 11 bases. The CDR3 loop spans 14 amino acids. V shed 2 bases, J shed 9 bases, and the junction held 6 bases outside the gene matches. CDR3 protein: CASSLIAGGSGQYF. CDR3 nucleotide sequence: TGTGCCAGCAGTTTAATAGCGGGAGGGAGTGGGCAGTACTTC.

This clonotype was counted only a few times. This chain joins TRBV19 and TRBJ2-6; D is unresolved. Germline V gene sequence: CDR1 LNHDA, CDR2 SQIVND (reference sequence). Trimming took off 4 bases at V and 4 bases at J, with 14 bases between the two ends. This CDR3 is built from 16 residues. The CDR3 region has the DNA TGTGCCAGTAGTACGCCGAACCTAGGAGGGGCCAACGTCCTGACTTTC. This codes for CASSTPNLGGANVLTF. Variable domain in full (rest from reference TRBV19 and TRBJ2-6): DGGITQSPKYLFRKEGQNVTLSCEQNLNHDAMYWYRQDPGQGLRLIYYSQIVNDFQKGDIAEGYSVSREKKESFPLTVTSAQKNPTAFYLCASSTPNLGGANVLTFGAGSRLTVL.

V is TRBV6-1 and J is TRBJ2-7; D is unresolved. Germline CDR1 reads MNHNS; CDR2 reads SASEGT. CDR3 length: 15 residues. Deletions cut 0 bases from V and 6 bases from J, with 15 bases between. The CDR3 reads CASSEAAPLSREQYF. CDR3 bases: TGTGCCAGCAGTGAAGCAGCCCCCCTCTCTCGCGAGCAGTACTTC.

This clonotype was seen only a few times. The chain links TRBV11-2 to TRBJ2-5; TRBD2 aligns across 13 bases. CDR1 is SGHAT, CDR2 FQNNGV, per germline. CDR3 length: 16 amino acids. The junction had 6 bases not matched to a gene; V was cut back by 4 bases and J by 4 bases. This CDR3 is CASSSRLAGGLETQYF. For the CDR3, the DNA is TGTGCCAGCAGCTCTAGACTAGCGGGAGGTTTAGAGACCCAGTACTTC.

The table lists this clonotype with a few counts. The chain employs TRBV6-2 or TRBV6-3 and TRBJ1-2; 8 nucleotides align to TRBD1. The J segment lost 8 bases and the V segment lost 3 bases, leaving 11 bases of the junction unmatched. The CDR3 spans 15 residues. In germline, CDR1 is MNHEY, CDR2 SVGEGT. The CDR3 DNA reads TGTGCCAGCAGTTATTCCGGACAGGGATCCTTGGGCTACACCTTC. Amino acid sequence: CASSYSGQGSLGYTF.

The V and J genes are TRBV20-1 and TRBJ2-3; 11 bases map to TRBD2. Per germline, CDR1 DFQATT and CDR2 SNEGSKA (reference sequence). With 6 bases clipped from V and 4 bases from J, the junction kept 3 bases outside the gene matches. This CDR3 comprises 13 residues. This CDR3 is CSARTSGPDTQYF. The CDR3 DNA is TGCAGTGCCAGGACTAGCGGGCCAGATACGCAGTATTTT.

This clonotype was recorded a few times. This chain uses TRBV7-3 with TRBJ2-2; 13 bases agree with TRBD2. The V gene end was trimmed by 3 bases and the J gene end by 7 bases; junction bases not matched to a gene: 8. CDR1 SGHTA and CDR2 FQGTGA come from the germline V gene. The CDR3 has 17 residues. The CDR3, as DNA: TGTGCCAGCAGCTTGACTAGCGGGAGGCCGGGTGACGGGGAGCTGTTTTTT. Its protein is CASSLTSGRPGDGELFF.

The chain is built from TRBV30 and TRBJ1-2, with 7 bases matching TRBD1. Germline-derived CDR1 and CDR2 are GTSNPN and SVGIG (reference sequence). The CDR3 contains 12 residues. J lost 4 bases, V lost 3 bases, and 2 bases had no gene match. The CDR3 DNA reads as TGTGCCTGGAGCAGGGACAGCTATGGCTACACCTTC. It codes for CAWSRDSYGYTF.

The CDR3 protein is CASSFSRAGGQPQHF. The CDR3 region has the DNA TGTGCCAGCAGTTTTTCCCGGGCAGGGGGCCAGCCCCAGCATTTT. This chain joins TRBV28 and TRBJ1-5; 8 nucleotides align to TRBD1. This CDR3 is built from 15 residues. Germline CDR1 MDHEN, CDR2 SYDVKM. V shed 3 bases and J 7 bases; nucleotides not matched to a gene: 8.

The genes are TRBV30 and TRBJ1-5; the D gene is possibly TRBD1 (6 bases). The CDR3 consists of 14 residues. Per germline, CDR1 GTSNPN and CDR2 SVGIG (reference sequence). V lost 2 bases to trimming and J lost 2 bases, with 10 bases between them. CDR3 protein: CAWSPGGGNQPQHF. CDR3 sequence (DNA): TGTGCCTGGAGTCCCGGGGGCGGCAATCAGCCCCAGCATTTT.

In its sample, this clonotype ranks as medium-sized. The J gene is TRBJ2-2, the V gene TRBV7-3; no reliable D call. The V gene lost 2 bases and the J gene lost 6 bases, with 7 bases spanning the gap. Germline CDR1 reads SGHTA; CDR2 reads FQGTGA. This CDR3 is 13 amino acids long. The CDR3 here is CASSLSQSGELFF. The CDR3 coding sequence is TGTGCCAGCAGCTTATCGCAGTCCGGGGAGCTGTTTTTT.

The CDR3 DNA reads as TGTGCCAGCAGCTCCGAGGGCCGAAACTATGGCTACACCTTC. Amino acids: CASSSEGRNYGYTF. The J gene is TRBJ1-2, the V gene TRBV7-6, with D hard to call. V shed 4 bases and J shed 2 bases, with 11 bases lying between them. This CDR3 is 14 amino acids long. Germline V gene sequence: CDR1 SGHVS, CDR2 FNYEAQ.

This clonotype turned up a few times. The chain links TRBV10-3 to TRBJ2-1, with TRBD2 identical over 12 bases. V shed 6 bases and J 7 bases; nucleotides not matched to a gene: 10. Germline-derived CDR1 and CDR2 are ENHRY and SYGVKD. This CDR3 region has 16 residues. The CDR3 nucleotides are TGTGCCATCAGCCTAGAGACTAGCGGGGGTAATAATGAGCAGTTCTTC. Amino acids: CAISLETSGGNNEQFF.

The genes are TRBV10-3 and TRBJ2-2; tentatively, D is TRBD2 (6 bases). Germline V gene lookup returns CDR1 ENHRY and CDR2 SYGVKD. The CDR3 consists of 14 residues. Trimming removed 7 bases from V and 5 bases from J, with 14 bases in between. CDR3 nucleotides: TGTGCCATCATGGAGGGACTTGGGACCGGGGAGCTGTTTTTT. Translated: CAIMEGLGTGELFF.

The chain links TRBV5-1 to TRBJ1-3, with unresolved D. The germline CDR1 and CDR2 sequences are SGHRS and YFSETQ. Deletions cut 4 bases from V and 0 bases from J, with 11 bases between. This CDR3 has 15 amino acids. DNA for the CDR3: TGCGCCAGCAGCCGGAATCCAGGCTCTGGAAACACCATATATTTT. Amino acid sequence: CASSRNPGSGNTIYF.

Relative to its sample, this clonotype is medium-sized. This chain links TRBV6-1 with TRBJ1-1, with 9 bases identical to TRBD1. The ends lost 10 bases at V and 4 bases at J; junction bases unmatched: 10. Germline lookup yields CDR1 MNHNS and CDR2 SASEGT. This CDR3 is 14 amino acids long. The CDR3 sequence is CATSTGGESTEAFF. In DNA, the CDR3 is TGTGCCACCTCGACAGGGGGGGAGAGCACTGAAGCTTTCTTT.

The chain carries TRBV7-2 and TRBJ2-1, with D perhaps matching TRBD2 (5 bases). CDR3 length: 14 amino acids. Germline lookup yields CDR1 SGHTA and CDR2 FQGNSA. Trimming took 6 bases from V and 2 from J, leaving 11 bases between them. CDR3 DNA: TGTGCCAGCAGTCCCGGACTGGCCTACAATGAGCAGTTCTTC. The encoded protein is CASSPGLAYNEQFF.

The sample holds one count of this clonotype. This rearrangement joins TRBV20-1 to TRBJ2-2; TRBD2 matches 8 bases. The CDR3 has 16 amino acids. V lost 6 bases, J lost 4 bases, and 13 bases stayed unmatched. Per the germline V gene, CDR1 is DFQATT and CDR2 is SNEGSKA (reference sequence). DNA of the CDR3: TGCAGTGCAAGCGCCGGGACTAGTCTCTTCACCGGGGAGCTGTTTTTT. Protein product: CSASAGTSLFTGELFF.

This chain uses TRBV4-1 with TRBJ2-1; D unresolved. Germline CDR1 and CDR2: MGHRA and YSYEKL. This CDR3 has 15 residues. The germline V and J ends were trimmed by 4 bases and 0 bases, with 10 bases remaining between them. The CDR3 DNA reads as TGCGCCAGCAGCCCCCTCCTGAGCTCCTACAATGAGCAGTTCTTC. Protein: CASSPLLSSYNEQFF.

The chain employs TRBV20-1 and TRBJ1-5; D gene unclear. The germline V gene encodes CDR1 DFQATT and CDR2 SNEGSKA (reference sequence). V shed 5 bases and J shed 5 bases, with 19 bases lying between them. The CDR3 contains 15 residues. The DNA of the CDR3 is TGCAGTGCTGCCCCGGGCGGTGGGTTTTATCAGCCCCAGCATTTT. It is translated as CSAAPGGGFYQPQHF.

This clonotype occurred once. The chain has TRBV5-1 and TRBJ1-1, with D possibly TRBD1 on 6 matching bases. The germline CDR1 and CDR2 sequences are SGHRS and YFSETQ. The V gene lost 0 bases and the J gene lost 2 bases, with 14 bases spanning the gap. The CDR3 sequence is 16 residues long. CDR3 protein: CASSLGPTGANTEAFF. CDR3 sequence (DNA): TGCGCCAGCAGCTTGGGTCCTACGGGGGCAAACACTGAAGCTTTCTTT.

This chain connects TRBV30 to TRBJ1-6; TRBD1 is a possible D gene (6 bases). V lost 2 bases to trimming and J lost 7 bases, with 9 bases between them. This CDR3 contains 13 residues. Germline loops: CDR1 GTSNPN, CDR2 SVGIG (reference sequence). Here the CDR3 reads CAWSRGMNSPLHF. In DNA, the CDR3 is TGTGCCTGGAGTAGGGGGATGAATTCACCCCTCCACTTT.

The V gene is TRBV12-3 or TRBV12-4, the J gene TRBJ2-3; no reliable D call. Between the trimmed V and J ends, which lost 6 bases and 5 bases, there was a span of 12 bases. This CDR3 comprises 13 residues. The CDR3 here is CASSQTGGDTQYF. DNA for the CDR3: TGTGCCAGCAGCCAGACTGGTGGAGATACGCAGTATTTT.

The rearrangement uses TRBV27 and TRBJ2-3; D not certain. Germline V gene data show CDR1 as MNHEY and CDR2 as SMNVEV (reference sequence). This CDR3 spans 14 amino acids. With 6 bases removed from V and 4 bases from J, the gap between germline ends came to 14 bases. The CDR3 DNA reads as TGTGCCAGCAGGCTAACTACTACCGCAGATACGCAGTATTTT. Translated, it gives CASRLTTTADTQYF.

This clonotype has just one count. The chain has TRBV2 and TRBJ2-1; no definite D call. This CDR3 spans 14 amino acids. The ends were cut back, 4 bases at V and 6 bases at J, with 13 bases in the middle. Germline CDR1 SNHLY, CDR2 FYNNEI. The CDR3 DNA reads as TGTGCCAGCAGTGGACTCGGCAGCACCAATGAGCAGTTCTTC. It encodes CASSGLGSTNEQFF.

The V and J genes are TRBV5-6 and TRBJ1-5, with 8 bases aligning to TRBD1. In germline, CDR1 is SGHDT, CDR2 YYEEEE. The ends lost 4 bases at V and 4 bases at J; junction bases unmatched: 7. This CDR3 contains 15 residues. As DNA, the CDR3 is TGTGCCAGCAGCCCCGGGACAGGCAATAATCAGCCCCAGCATTTT. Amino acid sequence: CASSPGTGNNQPQHF.

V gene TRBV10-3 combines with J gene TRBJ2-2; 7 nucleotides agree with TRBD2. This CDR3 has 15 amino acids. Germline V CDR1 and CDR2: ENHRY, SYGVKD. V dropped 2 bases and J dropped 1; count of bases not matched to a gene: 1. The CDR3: CAISEIAGNTGELFF. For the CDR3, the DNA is TGTGCCATCAGTGAGATAGCGGGGAACACCGGGGAGCTGTTTTTT.

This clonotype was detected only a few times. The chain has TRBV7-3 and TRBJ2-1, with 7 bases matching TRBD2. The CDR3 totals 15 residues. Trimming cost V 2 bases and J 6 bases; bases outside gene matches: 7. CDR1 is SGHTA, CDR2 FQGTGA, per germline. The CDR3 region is CASSLGAGSANEQFF. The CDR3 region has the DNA TGTGCCAGCAGCTTAGGAGCGGGATCGGCCAATGAGCAGTTCTTC.

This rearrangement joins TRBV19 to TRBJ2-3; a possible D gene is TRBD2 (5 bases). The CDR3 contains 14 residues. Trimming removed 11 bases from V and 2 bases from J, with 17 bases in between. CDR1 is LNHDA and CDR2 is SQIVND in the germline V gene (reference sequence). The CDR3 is CASRTLQDTDTQYF. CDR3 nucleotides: TGTGCCTCCAGGACTTTGCAGGACACAGATACGCAGTATTTT.

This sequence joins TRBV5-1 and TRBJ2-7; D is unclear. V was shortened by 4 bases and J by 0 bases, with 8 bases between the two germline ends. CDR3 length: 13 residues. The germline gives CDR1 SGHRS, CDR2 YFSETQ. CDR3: CASSPASSYEQYF. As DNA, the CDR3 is TGCGCCAGCAGCCCCGCTAGCTCCTACGAGCAGTACTTC.